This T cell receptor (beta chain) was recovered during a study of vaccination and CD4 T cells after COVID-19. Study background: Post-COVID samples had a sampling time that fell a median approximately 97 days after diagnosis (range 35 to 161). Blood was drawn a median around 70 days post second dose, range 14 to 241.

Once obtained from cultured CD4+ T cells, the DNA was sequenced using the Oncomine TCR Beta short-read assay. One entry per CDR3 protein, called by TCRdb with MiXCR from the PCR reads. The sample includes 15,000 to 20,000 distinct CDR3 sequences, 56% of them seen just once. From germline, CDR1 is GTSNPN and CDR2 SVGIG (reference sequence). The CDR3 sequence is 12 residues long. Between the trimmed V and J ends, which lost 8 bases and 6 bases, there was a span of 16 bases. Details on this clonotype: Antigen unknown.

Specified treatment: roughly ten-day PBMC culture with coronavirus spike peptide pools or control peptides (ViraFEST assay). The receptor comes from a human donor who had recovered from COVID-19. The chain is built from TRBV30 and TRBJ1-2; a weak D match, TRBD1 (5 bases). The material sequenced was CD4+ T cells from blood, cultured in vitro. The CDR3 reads CARDGGEHGYTF. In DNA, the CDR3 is TGTGCCAGGGATGGGGGGGAGCATGGCTACACCTTC.